The 31 T cell receptor beta chains given below trace back to one sample, sequenced in a study of cytomegalovirus exposure and HLA in healthy donors. The primer mix had 60 Vbeta and 13 Jbeta primers. Here immunoSEQ multiplex PCR was the method, and the copy in TCRdb shows in-frame clones only, minus some. The sample holds approximately 200,000 clones; roughly 83% are singletons and the top ten take around 0.26%. Material: PBMCs. The receptors were gathered from a boy younger than 18 in good health and CMV-seronegative.

This clone was seen a single time. V gene TRBV5-4 combines with J gene TRBJ2-3; the D gene is possibly TRBD1 (5 bases). Germline CDR1 is SGHNT and CDR2 is YYREEE (reference sequence). V lost 0 bases and J lost 4, with 12 bases in between. This CDR3 has 15 amino acids. The CDR3 region has the DNA TGTGCCAGCAGCTTGGCGGCAGGGATGGCAGATACGCAGTATTTT. Amino acid sequence: CASSLAAGMADTQYF.

The chain carries TRBV5-6 and TRBJ1-1; D is possibly TRBD1 (5 bases). The V end was cut by 3 bases, the J end by 7 bases, with 10 bases between. The CDR3 is 12 residues long. CDR1 is SGHDT and CDR2 is YYEEEE in the germline V gene. CDR3 nucleotide sequence: TGTGCCAGCAGCTCGGGGACTGGTGAAGCTTTCTTT. It codes for CASSSGTGEAFF.

This clone has only one observation. This chain uses TRBV7-2 with TRBJ2-5; tentative D call: TRBD1 (5 bases). CDR3 length equals 15 residues. The V end lost 3 bases, the J end lost 5 bases, and 16 bases lay between the germline ends. CDR1 is SGHTA, CDR2 FQGNSA, per germline. This CDR3 is CASSLKGPSEETQYF. The DNA for the CDR3 is TGTGCCAGCAGCTTGAAGGGGCCCTCGGAGGAGACCCAGTACTTC.

The V gene is TRBV7-8, the J gene TRBJ2-3; TRBD2 matches at 7 bases. V was pared by 5 bases and J by 7 bases, with 21 bases of the junction left unmatched. This CDR3 contains 18 residues. Looked up from germline, CDR1 is SGHVS and CDR2 is FQNEAQ. CDR3 protein: CASSRDSSGIGGPNTQYF. The CDR3 nucleotides are TGTGCCAGCAGCCGTGACTCTAGCGGAATAGGAGGGCCAAATACGCAGTATTTT.

The rearrangement uses TRBV30 and TRBJ1-4, with TRBD1 as a possible D gene (6 bases). Trimming took 4 bases from V and 7 from J, leaving 10 bases between them. Germline lookup yields CDR1 GTSNPN and CDR2 SVGIG (reference sequence). The CDR3 contains 12 residues. CDR3 region: CAWNRVSEKLFF. For the CDR3, the DNA is TGTGCCTGGAACAGGGTTAGTGAAAAACTGTTTTTT. Based on the CDR3 plus reference TRBV30 and TRBJ1-4, the full variable domain is SQTIHQWPATLVQPVGSPLSLECTVEGTSNPNLYWYRQAAGRGLQLLFYSVGIGQISSEVPQNLSASRPQDRQFILSSKKLLLSDSGFYLCAWNRVSEKLFFGSGTQLSVL.

The chain couples TRBV7-8 to TRBJ2-2; the D is unclear. The CDR3 loop spans 13 amino acids. V was clipped by 1 base and J by 5 bases, with 5 bases between them. Germline loops: CDR1 SGHVS, CDR2 FQNEAQ. The CDR3 DNA is TGTGCCAGCAGCTTAGTTTCAACCGGGGAGCTGTTTTTT. This translates into CASSLVSTGELFF.

The chain is built from TRBV5-8 and TRBJ2-7; 12 nucleotides match TRBD2. From germline, CDR1 is SGHTS and CDR2 YDEGEE. Trimming at V came to 4 bases and at J to 4 bases, leaving 6 bases not matched to a gene. CDR3 length: 15 residues. CDR3 loop: CASSPGLAGLYEQYF. DNA for the CDR3: TGTGCCAGCAGCCCAGGACTAGCGGGATTATACGAGCAGTACTTC.

The chain uses TRBV30 and TRBJ2-2; 8 bases agree with TRBD1. Germline V gives CDR1 GTSNPN, CDR2 SVGIG (reference sequence). J lost 7 bases, V lost 2 bases, and 15 bases had no gene match. This CDR3 comprises 17 residues. CDR3 coding DNA: TGTGCCTGGAGTCCGTCACATTTGGCAGGGGGCATCGGGGAGCTGTTTTTT. The encoded protein is CAWSPSHLAGGIGELFF.

The chain joins TRBV30 to TRBJ1-1; TRBD1 agrees at 9 bases. Losses at the gene ends were 2 bases for V and 5 bases for J; bases not matched to a gene: 9. This CDR3 contains 15 residues. Germline CDR1 and CDR2: GTSNPN and SVGIG (reference sequence). In DNA form, the CDR3 reads TGTGCCTGGAGTAATCCGGGACAGGGAACGACTGAAGCTTTCTTT. Translated, it gives CAWSNPGQGTTEAFF.

This chain links TRBV29-1 with TRBJ2-5; D is perhaps TRBD1 (5 bases). CDR1 is SQVTM and CDR2 is ANQGSEA in the germline V gene. CDR3 length: 13 residues. V gave up 3 bases and J gave up 7 bases, with 15 bases separating them. The CDR3 region has the DNA TGCAGCGTTGAGGGCCAGGGCCCGGGGACCCAGTACTTC. Translation gives CSVEGQGPGTQYF.

The CDR3 DNA reads TGTGCCAGCAGTTTATATACCAGGTCGGCTTACAATGAGCAGTTCTTC. This sequence encodes CASSLYTRSAYNEQFF. The chain couples TRBV27 to TRBJ2-1; no reliable D call. Trimming took off 1 base at V and 4 bases at J, with 14 bases between the two ends. Per germline, CDR1 MNHEY and CDR2 SMNVEV (reference sequence). The CDR3 is 16 amino acids.

The chain has TRBV2 and TRBJ2-3, with 7 bases lining up with TRBD1. The junction had 5 bases not matched to a gene; V was cut back by 5 bases and J by 0 bases. The CDR3 loop spans 15 amino acids. Germline lookup yields CDR1 SNHLY and CDR2 FYNNEI. The CDR3 DNA reads as TGTGCCAGCAGTCTGGACAGGACTAGCACAGATACGCAGTATTTT. This codes for CASSLDRTSTDTQYF. The variable domain in full, with the rest retrieved from reference TRBV2 and TRBJ2-3, is EPEVTQTPSHQVTQMGQEVILRCVPISNHLYFYWYRQILGQKVEFLVSFYNNEISEKSEIFDDQFSVERPDGSNFTLKIRSTKLEDSAMYFCASSLDRTSTDTQYFGPGTRLTVL.

The chain joins TRBV7-6 to TRBJ1-6, with D unclear. The CDR3 is 16 residues long. CDR1 is SGHVS and CDR2 is FNYEAQ in the germline V gene. Trimming took 5 bases from V and 11 from J, leaving 22 bases between them. CDR3 in amino acids: CASSPVITRKKTPLHF. DNA for the CDR3: TGTGCCAGCAGCCCTGTTATCACACGAAAGAAAACACCCCTCCACTTT.

V gene TRBV7-3 combines with J gene TRBJ2-2, with 8 bases matching TRBD2. V shed 3 bases and J 5 bases; nucleotides not matched to a gene: 8. This CDR3 is 16 amino acids long. CDR1 SGHTA and CDR2 FQGTGA come from the germline V gene. The CDR3 region has the DNA TGTGCCAGCAGCTTTCGGGGCGGGGGGCTGACCGGGGAGCTGTTTTTT. Translated: CASSFRGGGLTGELFF.

For the CDR3, the DNA is TGTGCCAGCAGTTACAGGAAGGACTGGACTCAAGAGACCCAGTACTTC. It yields the protein CASSYRKDWTQETQYF. The rearrangement joins TRBV6-5 to TRBJ2-5; tentatively, D is TRBD2 (5 bases). From germline, CDR1 is MNHEY and CDR2 SVGAGI. V was pared by 2 bases and J by 2 bases, with 15 bases between. The CDR3 totals 16 residues.

The chain couples TRBV7-2 to TRBJ2-3; a possible D gene is TRBD2 (6 bases). The CDR3 runs to 12 residues. Per germline, CDR1 SGHTA and CDR2 FQGNSA. Trimming left V 6 bases short and J 10 bases short, with 14 bases between. As DNA, the CDR3 is TGTGCCAGCAGGGGAGGACCCGAGGCGCAGTATTTT. This encodes CASRGGPEAQYF.

The V call is TRBV7-6, the J call TRBJ2-5; the match to TRBD2 covers 10 bases. J gave up 5 bases and V 4 bases, and 13 bases lay outside the gene matches. Germline assignment: CDR1 SGHVS and CDR2 FNYEAQ. The CDR3 has 17 residues. The CDR3 loop is CASSSAVASGSWETQYF. CDR3 nucleotide sequence: TGTGCCAGCAGCTCAGCGGTTGCTAGCGGGAGTTGGGAGACCCAGTACTTC.

This clone was seen only once. The genes are TRBV4-1 and TRBJ1-1, with no clear D. This CDR3 has 18 amino acids. Trimming shortened V by 6 bases and J by 6 bases, and 29 bases separated the two germline ends. Germline V gene sequence: CDR1 MGHRA, CDR2 YSYEKL. CDR3 sequence reads: CASRWRELGGVFVPEAFF. As DNA, the CDR3 is TGCGCCAGCAGATGGCGGGAACTCGGTGGGGTTTTCGTCCCTGAAGCTTTCTTT.

This clone was counted once. V usage is TRBV6-6 and J usage is TRBJ2-2; D is unclear. From germline, CDR1 is MNHNY and CDR2 SVGAGI (reference sequence). The CDR3 totals 14 residues. V lost 6 bases and J 3 bases, leaving 11 bases between the germline ends. Written as DNA, the CDR3 is TGTGCCAGCAGCCTCCGAGGTGACACCGGGGAGCTGTTTTTT. This encodes CASSLRGDTGELFF.

This rearrangement joins TRBV2 to TRBJ1-1; no clear D gene. Germline V gene sequence: CDR1 SNHLY, CDR2 FYNNEI. The CDR3 runs to 15 residues. V was cut by 3 bases and J by 0 bases, with 11 bases left in between. The CDR3 sequence is CASSEFDGMNTEAFF. The CDR3 DNA reads as TGTGCCAGCAGTGAGTTTGACGGGATGAACACTGAAGCTTTCTTT.

V usage is TRBV5-4 and J usage is TRBJ2-7; 8 bases align to TRBD1. Germline-derived CDR1 and CDR2 are SGHNT and YYREEE (reference sequence). The CDR3 has 16 amino acids. V shed 0 bases and J 4 bases; nucleotides not matched to a gene: 9. The CDR3 nucleotides read TGTGCCAGCAGCTTGGCCCCTTCAGGGGGCTCGTACGAGCAGTACTTC. Translated, it gives CASSLAPSGGSYEQYF.

This chain connects TRBV5-6 to TRBJ1-3; D may be TRBD1 (6 bases). Germline-derived CDR1 and CDR2 are SGHDT and YYEEEE. The CDR3 is 14 amino acids. Between the trimmed V and J ends, which lost 1 base and 4 bases, there was a span of 9 bases. The CDR3 nucleotides are TGTGCCAGCAGCTTGACAGGGTACGGAAACACCATATATTTT. Translating gives CASSLTGYGNTIYF.

This rearrangement joins TRBV30 to TRBJ1-2, with D perhaps TRBD1 (5 bases). V lost 4 bases to trimming and J lost 4 bases, with 19 bases between them. This CDR3 comprises 15 residues. Per germline, CDR1 GTSNPN and CDR2 SVGIG (reference sequence). The CDR3 DNA sequence: TGTGCCTGGACCCACGGGGGGTGGAAGGGCTATGGCTACACCTTC. Its protein is CAWTHGGWKGYGYTF.

The chain couples TRBV19 to TRBJ1-2; TRBD1 aligns across 8 bases. Unmatched junction bases numbered 7, after V lost 2 bases and J lost 2 bases. CDR3 length: 16 amino acids. The germline V gene encodes CDR1 LNHDA and CDR2 SQIVND (reference sequence). The CDR3 loop reads CASSIFGQGLNYGYTF. As DNA, the CDR3 is TGTGCCAGTAGTATATTCGGACAGGGCCTCAACTATGGCTACACCTTC.

This chain uses TRBV29-1 with TRBJ1-2; weak D call: TRBD1 (6 bases). Germline loops: CDR1 SQVTM, CDR2 ANQGSEA. Trimming shortened V by 7 bases and J by 8 bases, and 17 bases separated the two germline ends. This CDR3 spans 12 amino acids. For the CDR3, the DNA is TGCAGCGGCCGTGGGACAATCGGCGGCTACACCTTC. Translated, it gives CSGRGTIGGYTF.

This clone was found a few times. The chain combines TRBV30 with TRBJ2-3; possible D gene TRBD1, 5 bases. This CDR3 is 15 amino acids long. Trimming took 0 bases from V and 4 from J, leaving 14 bases between them. CDR1 and CDR2 from the germline V gene are GTSNPN and SVGIG (reference sequence). This chain's CDR3 is CAWSVAIPQADTQYF. CDR3 DNA: TGTGCCTGGAGTGTAGCCATCCCACAGGCAGATACGCAGTATTTT.

This rearrangement joins TRBV21-1 to TRBJ2-7; no check of the table's D call, TRBD1, against the DNA was made. TRBV21-1 is assigned pseudogene status. The CDR3 runs to 13 residues. CDR3 sequence (DNA): TGTGCCAGCAGAAAGGGACAGTTCTACGAGCAGTACTTC. Translated, it gives CASRKGQFYEQYF.

This chain joins TRBV30 and TRBJ1-4; perhaps TRBD1 as D (6 bases). Germline CDR1 reads GTSNPN; CDR2 reads SVGIG (reference sequence). The V end was cut by 1 base, the J end by 4 bases, with 13 bases between. This CDR3 comprises 15 residues. The CDR3: CAWSELQGDNEKLFF. The CDR3 DNA follows: TGTGCCTGGAGTGAGTTACAGGGTGATAATGAAAAACTGTTTTTT.

This clone was seen a single time. V is TRBV30 and J is TRBJ2-7; 8 positions agree with TRBD2. The CDR3 has 13 amino acids. The V segment lost 4 bases and the J segment 5 bases; nucleotides outside the gene matches: 7. Germline assignment: CDR1 GTSNPN and CDR2 SVGIG (reference sequence). The DNA for the CDR3 is TGTGCCTGGACGGGCGGAGCGGGAGACGAGCAGTACTTC. Translation: CAWTGGAGDEQYF.

The genes are TRBV28 and TRBJ1-5, with 8 bases aligning to TRBD1. This CDR3 comprises 16 residues. J was trimmed by 0 bases and V by 4 bases; bases with no gene match: 5. The germline V gene has CDR1 MDHEN and CDR2 SYDVKM. CDR3 protein: CASSWYGQGSNQPQHF. For the CDR3, the DNA is TGTGCCAGCAGTTGGTACGGACAGGGTAGCAATCAGCCCCAGCATTTT.

The V and J genes are TRBV19 and TRBJ1-1; D unclear. Germline lookup yields CDR1 LNHDA and CDR2 SQIVND (reference sequence). V dropped 3 bases and J dropped 4 bases, with 9 bases sitting between them. This CDR3 spans 13 amino acids. The CDR3 loop reads CASSMRLGTEAFF. Written as DNA, the CDR3 is TGTGCCAGTAGTATGAGGCTTGGCACTGAAGCTTTCTTT.